The 29 T cell receptor beta chains below all came from one sample that was sequenced in a study of T-cell memory formation after mild COVID-19. TCRdb passed the 5' RACE reads through MiXCR, listing each CDR3 protein once. Of around 410,000 distinct CDR3 sequences listed, 23% are singletons. The sequenced sample consisted of PBMCs or a T cell subset sorted from them (not recorded which). The receptor source for this set is an adult woman who had mild COVID-19 (a few samples of this study predate the infection). Cell type and time point are not known.

The chain has TRBV12-3 or TRBV12-4 and TRBJ2-7; weak D call: TRBD1 (5 bases). This CDR3 is 13 amino acids long. Trimming cost V 3 bases and J 6 bases, with 12 bases left between them. The CDR3 sequence: CASSFLGAGEQYF. CDR3 nucleotide sequence: TGTGCCAGCAGTTTTTTAGGGGCTGGCGAGCAGTACTTC.

This clonotype has only a few counts. V is TRBV7-9 and J is TRBJ2-1; 9 bases map to TRBD2. The germline V gene encodes CDR1 SEHNR and CDR2 FQNEAQ (reference sequence). With V trimmed by 4 bases and J by 16 bases, 5 bases remained unmatched. CDR3 length: 11 amino acids. The CDR3 region has the DNA TGTGCCAGCAGCTCGGGACTAGCTGGATTCTTC. Its translation: CASSSGLAGFF.

The chain employs TRBV24-1 and TRBJ2-1; 8 nucleotides align to TRBD2. Germline V gene sequence: CDR1 KGHDR, CDR2 SFDVKD. Unmatched junction bases numbered 9, after V lost 7 bases and J lost 5 bases. The CDR3 runs 15 residues. CDR3 sequence reads: CATRKTSGPNNEQFF. CDR3 nucleotide sequence: TGTGCCACCAGGAAAACTAGCGGACCAAACAATGAGCAGTTCTTC.

This clonotype was counted between two and nine times. V and J are TRBV20-1 and TRBJ2-3; D might be TRBD2 (5 bases). CDR1 is DFQATT and CDR2 is SNEGSKA in the germline V gene (reference sequence). V was trimmed by 6 bases and J by 0 bases, leaving 16 bases between them. There are 15 residues in the CDR3. This chain's CDR3 is CSAHRGTTSTDTQYF. In nucleotides, the CDR3 is TGCAGTGCCCACCGGGGTACAACTAGCACAGATACGCAGTATTTT.

J is TRBJ2-7 and V is TRBV7-8; no clear D gene. Trimming left V 6 bases short and J 0 bases short, with 12 bases between. Germline-derived CDR1 and CDR2 are SGHVS and FQNEAQ. The CDR3 contains 14 residues. CDR3 loop: CASSDDAASYEQYF. Here the CDR3 DNA reads TGTGCCAGCAGTGACGACGCAGCCTCCTACGAGCAGTACTTC.

V usage is TRBV6-2 or TRBV6-3 and J usage is TRBJ2-3, with D maybe TRBD2 (5 bases). Germline V gene data show CDR1 as MNHEY and CDR2 as SVGEGT. V was cut by 6 bases and J by 4 bases, with 14 bases left in between. The CDR3 is made up of 14 amino acids. The CDR3 sequence: CASSPQLAPDTQYF. CDR3 in DNA: TGTGCCAGCAGCCCCCAGCTAGCTCCAGATACGCAGTATTTT.

This chain joins TRBV10-3 and TRBJ1-2, with a possible D match to TRBD1 (5 bases). V was trimmed by 2 bases and J by 8 bases, leaving 12 bases between them. The germline CDR1 and CDR2 sequences are ENHRY and SYGVKD. The CDR3 has 13 amino acids. CDR3 protein: CAISEPGRPGYTF. CDR3 DNA sequence: TGTGCCATCAGTGAGCCAGGGAGGCCGGGCTACACCTTC.

This clonotype appeared a few times. V and J are TRBV7-2 and TRBJ2-3, with D perhaps assigned TRBD1 or TRBD2 (5 bases each). V lost 3 bases, J lost 1 base, and 29 bases lay in between. This CDR3 has 21 residues. Looked up from germline, CDR1 is SGHTA and CDR2 is FQGNSA. CDR3 residues: CASSFLLLDSGPAWGTDTQYF. Written as DNA, the CDR3 is TGTGCCAGCAGCTTCTTGTTACTGGACTCAGGGCCCGCCTGGGGCACAGATACGCAGTATTTT.

V is TRBV9 and J is TRBJ2-3; D is unresolved. Germline V CDR1 and CDR2: SGDLS, YYNGEE. V lost 0 bases, J lost 6 bases, and 11 bases lay in between. This CDR3 contains 14 residues. CDR3 in amino acids: CASSVGGRADTQYF. The CDR3 region has the DNA TGTGCCAGCAGCGTAGGAGGCCGGGCCGATACGCAGTATTTT.

The V gene is TRBV12-3 or TRBV12-4, the J gene TRBJ1-2; D is undetermined. Deletions cut 6 bases from V and 8 bases from J, with 13 bases between. This CDR3 comprises 12 residues. In DNA, the CDR3 is TGTGCCAGCAGGTCCCGGGTAAGGGGCTACACCTTC. Protein: CASRSRVRGYTF.

This clonotype was detected a few times. V usage is TRBV6-6 and J usage is TRBJ2-1; D might be TRBD1 or TRBD2, each matching 7 bases. The CDR3 has 17 amino acids. Between the trimmed V and J ends, which lost 6 bases and 2 bases, there was a span of 20 bases. Germline-derived CDR1 and CDR2 are MNHNY and SVGAGI (reference sequence). The CDR3 protein is CASSSTQAGGAYNEQFF. The CDR3 DNA follows: TGTGCCAGCAGCTCAACCCAGGCAGGGGGGGCCTACAATGAGCAGTTCTTC.

This rearrangement joins TRBV9 to TRBJ2-3, with 8 nucleotides matching TRBD2. The CDR3 length is 15 residues. Germline V gene sequence: CDR1 SGDLS, CDR2 YYNGEE. J lost 2 bases, V lost 3 bases, and 5 bases had no gene match. Here the CDR3 DNA reads TGTGCCAGCAGCGCAGCGGGGGCCCTCACAGATACGCAGTATTTT. Its protein product is CASSAAGALTDTQYF. Filled out from reference TRBV9 and TRBJ2-3, the complete variable domain reads DSGVTQTPKHLITATGQRVTLRCSPRSGDLSVYWYQQSLDQGLQFLIQYYNGEERAKGNILERFSAQQFPDLHSELNLSSLELGDSALYFCASSAAGALTDTQYFGPGTRLTVL.

This clonotype came up a few times. The chain uses TRBV29-1 and TRBJ2-7; tentatively, D is TRBD2 (5 bases). V lost 4 bases, J lost 1 base, and 8 bases lay in between. Germline V gene sequence: CDR1 SQVTM, CDR2 ANQGSEA. There are 12 residues in the CDR3. CDR3 amino acids: CSVGRGSYEQYF. CDR3 nucleotide sequence: TGCAGCGTTGGTCGAGGGTCCTACGAGCAGTACTTC.

This clonotype occurred a few times. The chain carries TRBV7-2 and TRBJ2-5, with TRBD1 identical over 9 bases. This CDR3 has 16 residues. V lost 5 bases, J lost 5 bases, and 12 bases stayed unmatched. Germline CDR1 is SGHTA and CDR2 is FQGNSA. CDR3 sequence: CASSAAGPGTGETQYF. The CDR3 region has the DNA TGTGCCAGCAGCGCCGCCGGGCCAGGGACAGGGGAGACCCAGTACTTC.

This clonotype has at least ten counts. The rearrangement uses TRBV10-3 and TRBJ2-3; no firm D call. The CDR3 has 13 residues. Germline CDR1 ENHRY, CDR2 SYGVKD. Trimming took 2 bases from V and 4 from J, leaving 7 bases between them. The CDR3 DNA is TGTGCCATCAGTGAGCTTGGAGCAGATACGCAGTATTTT. Translated: CAISELGADTQYF.

This clonotype was found a few times. The V gene is TRBV6-5, the J gene TRBJ2-3; D could derive from TRBD1 or TRBD2 (5 bases each). Germline V gives CDR1 MNHEY, CDR2 SVGAGI. The CDR3 consists of 13 residues. With 8 bases removed from V and 0 bases from J, the gap between germline ends came to 9 bases. DNA for the CDR3: TGTGCCAGCTGGGGCGGGAGCACAGATACGCAGTATTTT. Translating it yields CASWGGSTDTQYF.

J is TRBJ1-1 and V is TRBV29-1; tentatively, D is TRBD1 (5 bases). Germline V lookup: CDR1 SQVTM, CDR2 ANQGSEA. V dropped 1 base and J dropped 1 base, with 16 bases sitting between them. This CDR3 has 16 residues. CDR3 in amino acids: CSVEGWGDGANTEAFF. The CDR3, as DNA: TGCAGCGTTGAAGGTTGGGGCGATGGCGCGAACACTGAAGCTTTCTTT.

The chain joins TRBV7-9 to TRBJ1-1, with TRBD1 as a possible D gene (5 bases). CDR1 is SEHNR and CDR2 is FQNEAQ in the germline V gene (reference sequence). V lost 5 bases and J 7 bases, leaving 17 bases between the germline ends. This CDR3 spans 14 amino acids. DNA of the CDR3: TGTGCCAGCAGCGCAGGGATAGCGAGTCTTGAAGCTTTCTTT. It yields the protein CASSAGIASLEAFF.

The genes are TRBV3-1 and TRBJ2-3; TRBD2 aligns across 8 bases. In germline, CDR1 is LGHDT, CDR2 YNNKEL (reference sequence). Germline trimming cut 6 bases from V and 1 base from J; bases unmatched to any gene: 12. The CDR3 has 17 amino acids. The CDR3 is CASSRNVGGAGTDTQYF. CDR3 nucleotide sequence: TGTGCCAGCAGTCGTAACGTCGGGGGGGCCGGCACAGATACGCAGTATTTT.

The chain recombines TRBV2 with TRBJ2-1; D perhaps matches TRBD2 (6 bases). The CDR3 is 15 amino acids. V was trimmed by 7 bases and J by 0 bases, leaving 13 bases between them. Looked up from germline, CDR1 is SNHLY and CDR2 is FYNNEI. The CDR3 spells CASNWGGSSYNEQFF. The CDR3 coding sequence is TGTGCCAGCAATTGGGGAGGAAGCTCCTACAATGAGCAGTTCTTC.

V and J are TRBV7-2 and TRBJ1-1, with 9 bases that match TRBD1. The CDR3 covers 19 residues. J lost 3 bases, V lost 5 bases, and 19 bases had no gene match. CDR1 and CDR2 (germline): SGHTA, FQGNSA. The CDR3 DNA reads TGTGCCAGCAGCACAGGGGGGGACAGGGCTATATCGCCGCACACTGAAGCTTTCTTT. It translates to CASSTGGDRAISPHTEAFF.

This rearrangement joins TRBV5-1 to TRBJ2-1, with 12 bases that match TRBD2. V was clipped by 2 bases and J by 7 bases; unmatched bases: 4. The CDR3 contains 15 residues. CDR1 is SGHRS and CDR2 is YFSETQ in the germline V gene. The CDR3 loop reads CASSLGTSGQNEQFF. CDR3 DNA: TGCGCCAGCAGCTTAGGGACTAGCGGGCAAAATGAGCAGTTCTTC.

This clonotype was counted a few times. The J gene is TRBJ2-6, the V gene TRBV10-3, with D uncertain. Trimming took off 3 bases at V and 0 bases at J, with 3 bases between the two ends. Germline V CDR1 and CDR2: ENHRY, SYGVKD. This CDR3 has 14 residues. The CDR3, as DNA: TGTGCCATCAGTGACCCCTCTGGGGCCAACGTCCTGACTTTC. It specifies CAISDPSGANVLTF.

Here the CDR3 reads CASITPSGGNTEAFF. CDR3 bases: TGTGCCAGCATTACCCCGAGTGGGGGGAACACTGAAGCTTTCTTT. This chain links TRBV12-3 or TRBV12-4 with TRBJ1-1; D is perhaps TRBD1 (5 bases). The CDR3 loop spans 15 amino acids. V was trimmed by 7 bases and J by 1 base, leaving 16 bases between them.

V usage is TRBV2 and J usage is TRBJ1-4, with D hard to call. V shed 5 bases and J shed 6 bases, with 10 bases lying between them. Germline V gives CDR1 SNHLY, CDR2 FYNNEI. CDR3 length equals 13 residues. CDR3 DNA sequence: TGTGCCAGCAGTACGAGAGGTGATGAAAAACTGTTTTTT. Amino acids: CASSTRGDEKLFF. Drawing the rest from reference TRBV2 and TRBJ1-4, the complete variable domain is EPEVTQTPSHQVTQMGQEVILRCVPISNHLYFYWYRQILGQKVEFLVSFYNNEISEKSEIFDDQFSVERPDGSNFTLKIRSTKLEDSAMYFCASSTRGDEKLFFGSGTQLSVL.

This chain joins TRBV4-3 and TRBJ2-2; 10 nucleotides line up with TRBD1. The CDR3 runs to 18 residues. Germline CDR1 and CDR2: LGHNA and YSLEER. V gave up 0 bases and J gave up 5 bases; unmatched junction bases: 9. CDR3 sequence reads: CASSQDLSGQGPTGELFF. CDR3 in DNA: TGCGCCAGCAGCCAAGATCTATCGGGACAGGGGCCAACCGGGGAGCTGTTTTTT.

The chain links TRBV20-1 to TRBJ2-1; the match to TRBD2 covers 7 bases. The J segment lost 2 bases and the V segment lost 7 bases, leaving 2 bases of the junction unmatched. Germline values: CDR1 DFQATT, CDR2 SNEGSKA (reference sequence). The CDR3 is 12 residues long. Here the CDR3 reads CSVAGPYNEQFF. CDR3 nucleotide sequence: TGCAGTGTAGCGGGTCCCTACAATGAGCAGTTCTTC.

This clonotype was detected only a few times. The chain's CDR3 is CASSLLGRNYGYTF. In DNA form, the CDR3 reads TGCGCCAGCAGCTTGTTAGGCCGGAACTATGGCTACACCTTC. J is TRBJ1-2 and V is TRBV5-1; D remains unclear. This CDR3 is 14 amino acids long. Germline CDR1 is SGHRS and CDR2 is YFSETQ. V lost 1 base and J 2 bases, leaving 9 bases between the germline ends.

CDR3 bases: TGCGCCAGCAGCTTGGCGGCGGGAGTGAACACCGGGGAGCTGTTTTTT. Translation: CASSLAAGVNTGELFF. The V gene is TRBV5-1, the J gene TRBJ2-2; the match to TRBD2 covers 7 bases. Germline values: CDR1 SGHRS, CDR2 YFSETQ. Trimming cost V 0 bases and J 1 base; bases outside gene matches: 3. The length of the CDR3 is 16 residues.